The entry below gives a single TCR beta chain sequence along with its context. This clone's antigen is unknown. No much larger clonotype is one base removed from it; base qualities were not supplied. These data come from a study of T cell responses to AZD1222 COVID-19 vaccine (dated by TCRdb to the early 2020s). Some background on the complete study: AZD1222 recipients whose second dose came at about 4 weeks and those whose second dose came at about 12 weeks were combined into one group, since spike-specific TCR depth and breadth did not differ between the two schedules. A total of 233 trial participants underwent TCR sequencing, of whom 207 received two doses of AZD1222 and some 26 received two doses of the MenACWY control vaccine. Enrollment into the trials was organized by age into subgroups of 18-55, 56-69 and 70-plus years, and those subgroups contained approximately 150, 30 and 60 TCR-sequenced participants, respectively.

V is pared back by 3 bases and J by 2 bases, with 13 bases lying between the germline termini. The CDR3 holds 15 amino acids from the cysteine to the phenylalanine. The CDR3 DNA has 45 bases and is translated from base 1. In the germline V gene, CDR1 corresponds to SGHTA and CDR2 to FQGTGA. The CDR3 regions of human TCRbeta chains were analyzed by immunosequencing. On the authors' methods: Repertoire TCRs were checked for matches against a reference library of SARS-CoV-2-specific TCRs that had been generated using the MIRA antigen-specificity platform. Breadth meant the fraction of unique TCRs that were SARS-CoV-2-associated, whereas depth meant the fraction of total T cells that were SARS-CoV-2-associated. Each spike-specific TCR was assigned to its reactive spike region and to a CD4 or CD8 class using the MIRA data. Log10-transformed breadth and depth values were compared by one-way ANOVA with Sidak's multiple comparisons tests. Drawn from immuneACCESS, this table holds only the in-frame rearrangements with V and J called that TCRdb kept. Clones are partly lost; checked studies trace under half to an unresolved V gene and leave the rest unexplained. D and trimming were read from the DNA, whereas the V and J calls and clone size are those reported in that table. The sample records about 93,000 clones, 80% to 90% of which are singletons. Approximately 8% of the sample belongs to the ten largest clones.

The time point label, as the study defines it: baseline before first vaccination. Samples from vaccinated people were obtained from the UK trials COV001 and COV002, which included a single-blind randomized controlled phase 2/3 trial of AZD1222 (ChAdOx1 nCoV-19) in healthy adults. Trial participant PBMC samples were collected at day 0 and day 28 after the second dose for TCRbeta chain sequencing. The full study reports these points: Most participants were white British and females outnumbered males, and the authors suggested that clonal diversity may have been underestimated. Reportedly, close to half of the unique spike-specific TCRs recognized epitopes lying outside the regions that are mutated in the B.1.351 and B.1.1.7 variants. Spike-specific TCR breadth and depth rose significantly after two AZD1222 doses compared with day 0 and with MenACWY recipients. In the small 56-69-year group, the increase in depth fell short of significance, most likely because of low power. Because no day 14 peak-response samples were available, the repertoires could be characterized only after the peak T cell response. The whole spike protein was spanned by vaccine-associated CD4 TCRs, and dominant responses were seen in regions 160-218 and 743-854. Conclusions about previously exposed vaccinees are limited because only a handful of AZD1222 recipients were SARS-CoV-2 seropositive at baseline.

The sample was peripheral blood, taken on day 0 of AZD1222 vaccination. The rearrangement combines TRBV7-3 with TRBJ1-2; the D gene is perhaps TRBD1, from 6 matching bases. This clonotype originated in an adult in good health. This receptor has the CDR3 CASSFSVDSNYGYTF. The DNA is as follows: TGTGCCAGCAGCTTTAGTGTGGACAGCAACTATGGCTACACCTTC.